This T cell receptor (beta chain) was sequenced in a study of graft-versus-host responses after intestinal transplantation. About the research overall: The study gave all recipients anti-thymocyte globulin induction, then tacrolimus and steroids for approximately three years. Findings and caveats of the study: GvH clones were identified in recipient marrow, with some first appearing in ileum or blood.

Measured with immunoSEQ multiplex PCR; TCRdb has only the in-frame clones, and not every one. This table holds around 21,000 clones, less than 40% found once. The CDR3 spans 15 residues. V lost 5 bases, J lost 4 bases, and 15 bases lay in between. Germline-derived CDR1 and CDR2 are PRHDT and FYEKMQ (reference sequence). Each mixed lymphocyte reaction held around 200,000 CFSE-labeled responders and around 200,000 irradiated violet-dye-labeled stimulators. Responder CD3+CD4+ and CD3+CD8+ cells that were proliferating and CFSE-low were sorted after the reaction. The chain is built from TRBV13 and TRBJ2-1; either TRBD1 or TRBD2 may supply D (5 bases each). The material was alloreactive CD8+ T cells from a mixed lymphocyte reaction culture, obtained before intestinal transplant. The sample's subset: CFSE-low proliferating T cells sorted from roughly six-day pre-transplant mixed lymphocyte reaction (GvH or HvG direction). The receptor comes from a human patient who received an intestinal transplant. The DNA for the CDR3 is TGTGCCAGCAGCGCTGTCGGGACCAGGTACAATGAGCAGTTCTTC. Translated: CASSAVGTRYNEQFF. The full variable domain, completed using reference TRBV13 and TRBJ2-1, is AAGVIQSPRHLIKEKRETATLKCYPIPRHDTVYWYQQGPGQDPQFLISFYEKMQSDKGSIPDRFSAQQFSDYHSELNMSSLELGDSALYFCASSAVGTRYNEQFFGPGTRLTVL.